The sequence of this TCR beta chain was determined in a study of blood T cell repertoires in COVID-19. Background on the study: Sources were T cells, B-cell-depleted T cells, or PBMCs; the material itself was cDNA or gDNA.

Data came from immunoSEQ multiplex PCR; TCRdb stores just in-frame clones and leaves some out. The sample yields fewer than 350,000 clones, under 90% seen once. The CDR3 contains 14 residues. In germline, CDR1 is SGHNT, CDR2 YYREEE (reference sequence). V shed 10 bases and J 5 bases; nucleotides not matched to a gene: 14. V usage is TRBV5-4 and J usage is TRBJ2-5; 7 bases are a match to TRBD2. This TCR was sampled from a man between 60 and 70 years old who had recovered from COVID-19. Source material: PBMCs or T cells enriched from blood (not recorded which). The DNA for the CDR3 is TGTGCCGGGGCCCCGGCGGGAGCTCGGGAGACCCAGTACTTC. Amino acids: CAGAPAGARETQYF.